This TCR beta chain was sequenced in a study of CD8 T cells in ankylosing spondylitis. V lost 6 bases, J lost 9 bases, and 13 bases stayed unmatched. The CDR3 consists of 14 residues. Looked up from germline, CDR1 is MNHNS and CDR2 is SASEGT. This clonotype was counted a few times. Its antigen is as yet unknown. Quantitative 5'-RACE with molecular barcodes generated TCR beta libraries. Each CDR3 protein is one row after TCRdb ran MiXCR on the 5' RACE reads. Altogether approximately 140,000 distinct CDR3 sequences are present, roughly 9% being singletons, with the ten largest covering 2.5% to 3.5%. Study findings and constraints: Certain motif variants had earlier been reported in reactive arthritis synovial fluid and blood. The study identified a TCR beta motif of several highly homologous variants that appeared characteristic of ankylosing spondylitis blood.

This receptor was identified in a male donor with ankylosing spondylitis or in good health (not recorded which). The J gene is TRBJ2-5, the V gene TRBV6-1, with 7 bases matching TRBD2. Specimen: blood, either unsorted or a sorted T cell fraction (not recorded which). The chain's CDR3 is CASSPGTTSGAQYF. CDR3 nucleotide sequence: TGTGCCAGCAGCCCCGGGACTACCTCTGGGGCCCAGTACTTC.